This is a list of T cell receptor beta chains from one sample in a study of T cell clones after liver transplantation. Generated by immunoSEQ multiplex PCR, the TCRdb table keeps only in-frame clones and is missing some. The profile covers roughly 20,000 clones, with 80% to 95% appearing a single time and approximately 25% taken by the ten largest. The sequenced sample was CD8+ T cells from blood, obtained less than 27 months after liver transplant. Receptors originate from a human patient who received a liver transplant. Some T cells may have come from the graft donor. The conserved cysteine and the conserved F or W are not part of the CDR3 here.

>TRBV4-3|TRBJ2-2
ASRMTSSSGELF
>TRBV27|TRBJ2-2
ASSFGESTGSFAGELF
>TRBV11-2|TRBJ2-2
ASSLKSPGRPVAGELF
>TRBV4-3|TRBJ1-4
ASSHRYPTNEKLF
>TRBV14|TRBJ2-2
ASSQASGLSGELF
>TRBV10-2|TRBJ2-7
ASRARTTYEQY
>TRBV27|TRBJ2-1
ASSPLSGGDYNEQF
>TRBV9|TRBJ2-4
ASGAGSNIQY
>TRBV30|TRBJ2-3
AWSVGPGTDTQY
>TRBV7-8|NA
ASSANGEQY
>TRBV7-9|TRBJ1-4
ASSPDSFTTNEKLF
>TRBV2|TRBJ2-7
ASSEGTYEQY
>TRBV19|TRBJ2-7
ASSPRDRAHEQY
>TRBV10-2|TRBJ2-7
ASSEFPRTGSSYEQY
>TRBV9|TRBJ2-7
ASSVGGAPYEQY
>TRBV27|TRBJ1-4
ASSPNPGGEKLF
>TRBV4-1|TRBJ1-5
ASSQQGAYNQPQH
>TRBV27|TRBJ2-2
ASGTRATGPNTGELF
>TRBV7-9|TRBJ1-3
ASSPTNAVPSGNTIY
>TRBV29-1|TRBJ2-1
SAWLAGYNEQF
>TRBV7-9|TRBJ2-1
ASSLGSIREGEQF
>TRBV11-2|TRBJ2-1
ASSPGGGEQF
>TRBV9|TRBJ2-3
ASSDPGTSTDTQY
>TRBV29-1|TRBJ2-2
SVEVSGRYTGELF
>TRBV14|TRBJ2-1
ASSQDLFGNEQF
>TRBV7-2|TRBJ2-7
ASSLGLAADYEQY
>TRBV11-2|TRBJ2-5
ASSLEGSGETQY
>TRBV27|TRBJ1-3
ASSSKYTPPASSGNTIY
>TRBV6-5|TRBJ2-3
ASSYSAGEIADTQY
>TRBV27|TRBJ2-7
ASSTPNYEQY
>TRBV7-6|TRBJ2-7
ASSFHTTSSGSYEQY
>TRBV28|TRBJ2-1
ASRLGTGDPSYNEQF
>TRBV29-1|TRBJ1-1
SVDTGMNTEAF
>TRBV6-5|TRBJ1-5
ASSQEVPGNQPQH
>TRBV7-2|TRBJ1-5
ASSLGRPFYSNQPQH
>TRBV27|TRBJ2-3
ASSWVPGHSTDTQY
>TRBV7-2|TRBJ2-3
ASSLFGLGGASGTDTQY
>TRBV7-9|TRBJ1-1
ASSLGGGAEAF
>TRBV28|TRBJ2-7
ASSFGTSGYYEQY
>TRBV7-9|TRBJ2-7
ASSSGQGTIGYEQY
>TRBV10-2|TRBJ2-7
ATVLGKGYEQY
>TRBV7-3|TRBJ1-1
ASSLGRDREGTEAF
>TRBV7-9|TRBJ2-3
ASSLPGSTDTQY
>TRBV9|TRBJ2-7
ASSPRQGPSYEQY
>TRBV2|TRBJ2-7
ASSDLRLASEQY
>TRBV7-8|TRBJ2-5
ASSFGLAGVEETQY
>TRBV19|TRBJ2-7
ASSIDGIREQY
>TRBV4-1|TRBJ2-3
ASSHGIGTSGQLDTQY
>TRBV10-3|TRBJ2-1
AISESGTGEDEQF
>TRBV6-5|TRBJ2-2
ASSYAGEGYGELF
>TRBV7-7|TRBJ2-2
ASSLEAGDSTGELF